These T cell receptor beta chains were read from a single sample in a study of blood T cell repertoires in COVID-19. Here immunoSEQ multiplex PCR was the method, and the copy in TCRdb shows in-frame clones only, minus some. The top ten hold around 1.7% of the sample, which has 200,000 to 300,000 clones, more than 75% seen once. The specimen sequenced was PBMCs or T cells enriched from blood (not recorded which). Receptor source: a man in his forties who had recovered from COVID-19. CDR3s include the opening cysteine and the closing phenylalanine or tryptophan. Each record gives: D gene, J gene, V gene, clone size, CDR3 DNA, CDR3 protein. A D gene is named only where the DNA matches it firmly. Size values are once, few and many counts, or a class for expanded clones, and some rows have none.

>.|TRBJ2-1|TRBV7-2|.
TGTGCCAGCAGCTTACGCCCAACAGGGTACGAGGATGAGCAGTTCTTC
CASSLRPTGYEDEQFF
>.|TRBJ1-5|TRBV2|.
TGTGCCAGCAGTGAAGCGGCAGGGCATCAGCCCCAGCATTTT
CASSEAAGHQPQHF
>TRBD1|TRBJ1-5|TRBV19|once
TGTGCCAGTAGTATAGAGGGGACAGGATTTCAGCCCCAGCATTTT
CASSIEGTGFQPQHF
>.|TRBJ1-1|TRBV9|once
TGTGCCAGCAGCGCCAGAGGCACTGAAGCTTTCTTT
CASSARGTEAFF
>.|TRBJ2-1|TRBV29-1|.
TGCAGCGTCGATAGGAGCTCCTACAATGAGCAGTTCTTC
CSVDRSSYNEQFF
>TRBD1|TRBJ2-7|TRBV30|.
TGTGCCTGGGGGGGGACAGGATCTGGCGAGCAGTACTTC
CAWGGTGSGEQYF
>.|TRBJ1-5|TRBV5-1|once
TGCGCCAGCAGCTTGGAAGGCAGCCCAGGGGAGCCCCAGCATTTT
CASSLEGSPGEPQHF
>TRBD2|TRBJ2-1|TRBV6-5|.
TGTGCCAGCAGTTCACTCGGGGGGGGGCCTTACAATGAGCAGTTCTTC
CASSSLGGGPYNEQFF
>.|TRBJ1-2|TRBV6-5|.
TGTGCCAGCAGGAGACAGCTTCATGGCTACACCTTC
CASRRQLHGYTF
>.|TRBJ2-7|TRBV3-1/TRBV3-2|once
TGTGCCAGCAGCCCTAGTGGGAGGTGGTACGAGCAGTACTTC
CASSPSGRWYEQYF
>TRBD1|TRBJ1-6|TRBV27|.
TGTGCCAGCAGACTTAGACAGGGGAATGTTTCACCCCTCCACTTT
CASRLRQGNVSPLHF
>.|TRBJ1-4|TRBV5-1|.
TGCGCCAGCAGATCACAGGCAACTAATGAAAAACTGTTTTTT
CASRSQATNEKLFF
>.|TRBJ2-2|TRBV9|.
TGTGCCAGCAGCGTAGCTCTACTAGCCTTGAACACCGGGGAGCTGTTTTTT
CASSVALLALNTGELFF
>.|TRBJ1-1|TRBV28|.
TGTGCCAGCAGTCGAGCGGGGGGCCTTTACGCTTTCTTT
CASSRAGGLYAFF
>.|TRBJ2-7|TRBV2|.
TGTGCCAGCAGTGAAGAGTACGGGAGAGAGTACGAGCAGTACTTC
CASSEEYGREYEQYF
>TRBD2|TRBJ2-1|TRBV7-9|.
TGTGCCAGCAGCTTCAGCGGGAGGGGCGTGTTCTTC
CASSFSGRGVFF
>TRBD2|TRBJ2-1|TRBV28|.
TGTGCCAGCAGTCCGCCACCGGGACTAGCGGGGATTAATGAGCAGTTCTTC
CASSPPPGLAGINEQFF
>.|TRBJ2-7|TRBV19|.
TGTGCCAGTACCCCGAGGGGGGGCTACGAGCAGTACTTC
CASTPRGGYEQYF
>.|TRBJ2-1|TRBV6-5|.
TGTGCCAGCAGAGCGGACGGAGACAATGAGCAGTTCTTC
CASRADGDNEQFF
>.|TRBJ2-1|TRBV5-7|.
TGTGCCAGCATACTGGTAGGGACAAATTACAATGAGCAGTTCTTC
CASILVGTNYNEQFF
>TRBD1|TRBJ1-5|TRBV5-8|.
TGTGCCAGCAGCCACGGGACAGGGGATCAGCCCCAGCATTTT
CASSHGTGDQPQHF
>.|TRBJ1-3|TRBV29-1|few
TGCAGCGTTGGGGACTCCGGAAACACCATATATTTT
CSVGDSGNTIYF
>TRBD2|TRBJ2-1|TRBV14|.
TGTGCCAGCAGCGGGCGGGGGGGCGGAAAGAAAGACCCCTACAATGAGCAGTTCTTC
CASSGRGGGKKDPYNEQFF
>TRBD1|TRBJ1-2|TRBV7-7|.
TGTGCTAGCAGCCAACTCGGACAGGGGAGCGGCTACACCTTC
CASSQLGQGSGYTF
>TRBD1|TRBJ2-7|TRBV18|.
TGTGCCAGCTCACCCTTTAGCCGGGACAGGGGAGAGCAGTACTTC
CASSPFSRDRGEQYF
>TRBD2|TRBJ2-1|TRBV5-1|.
TGCGCCAGCAGCTCCCTCGGTAGCGGGAGGGCCGGGGGGCAGTTCTTC
CASSSLGSGRAGGQFF
>.|TRBJ2-2|TRBV2|.
TGTGCCAGCCTCCCCAGAACCCACACCGGGGAGCTGTTTTTT
CASLPRTHTGELFF
>.|TRBJ1-5|TRBV12-3/TRBV12-4|.
TGTGCCAGCAGCACGGGGGGGCGTCAGCCCCAGCATTTT
CASSTGGRQPQHF
>.|TRBJ1-2|TRBV7-9|.
TGTGCCAGCAGCTCCCGGAACTATGGCTACACCTTC
CASSSRNYGYTF
>.|TRBJ2-2|TRBV9|.
TGTGCCAGCAGCGTAGCTGGGGGGACGGGCGGGGAGCTGTTTTTT
CASSVAGGTGGELFF
>.|TRBJ1-4|TRBV3-1/TRBV3-2|.
TGTGCCAGCAGGGGGGCCGATGAGGTTGATGAAAAACTGTTTTTT
CASRGADEVDEKLFF
>TRBD2|TRBJ2-7|TRBV5-4|.
TGTGCCAGCAGCTTGGAACTAGCGGGAGTAGGGTACGAGCAGTACTTC
CASSLELAGVGYEQYF
>TRBD1|TRBJ2-3|TRBV27|.
TGTGCCAGCAGTCCGACATACCTGACAGGGGTGGGCACAGATACGCAGTATTTT
CASSPTYLTGVGTDTQYF
>TRBD1|TRBJ1-5|TRBV4-1|.
TGCGCCAGCAGCCAACGGACAGGGCGCGGCAATCAGCCCCAGCATTTT
CASSQRTGRGNQPQHF
>.|TRBJ2-7|TRBV13|.
TGTGCCAGCAGTAGCTCCTCCCCCTACGAGCAGTACTTC
CASSSSSPYEQYF
>TRBD1|TRBJ1-6|TRBV6-5|few
TGTGCCAGCAGTTACTCAAAGGGACAGCATAATTCACCCCTCCACTTT
CASSYSKGQHNSPLHF
>.|TRBJ2-6|TRBV4-2|.
TGTGCCAGCAGCCAAGATGGCAGCTCTGGGGCCAACGTCCTGACTTTC
CASSQDGSSGANVLTF
>TRBD1|TRBJ2-3|TRBV19|.
TGTGCCAGTAGTACAGGACAGGATCGGAGCACAGATACGCAGTATTTT
CASSTGQDRSTDTQYF
>TRBD1|TRBJ1-1|TRBV18|.
TGTGCCAGCTCACCACCGTACAGGGGTGGCACTGAAGCTTTCTTT
CASSPPYRGGTEAFF
>.|TRBJ1-5|TRBV7-2|.
TGTGCCAGCAGCTTAGAGATTGGAGGACAGCCCCAGCATTTT
CASSLEIGGQPQHF
>.|TRBJ2-7|TRBV15|.
TGTGCCACCAGCAGATCCGTGGAAGGAGATAGCTCCTACGAGCAGTACTTC
CATSRSVEGDSSYEQYF
>.|TRBJ2-7|TRBV3-1/TRBV3-2|.
TGTGCCAGCAGCCGACAGTCCCAATCCTACGAGCAGTACTTC
CASSRQSQSYEQYF
>.|TRBJ2-1|TRBV6-5|.
TGTGCCAGCAGTCGCGGGAACTCCTACAATGAGCAGTTCTTC
CASSRGNSYNEQFF
>.|TRBJ2-4|TRBV6-2/TRBV6-3|.
TGTGCCAGCAGCCCCATCTACAGAAACATTCAGTACTTC
CASSPIYRNIQYF
>TRBD1|TRBJ2-5|TRBV15|.
TGTGCCACCAGCAGAGACTGGGCGACAGGGGGAGAGACCCAGTACTTC
CATSRDWATGGETQYF
>.|TRBJ1-5|TRBV9|.
TGTGCCAGCAGCGTAGACGGTAATAGCAATCAGCCCCAGCATTTT
CASSVDGNSNQPQHF
>TRBD2|TRBJ2-7|TRBV5-5|.
TGTGCCAGCAGCCTGGGACTAGCGGAACCCTACGAGCAGTACTTC
CASSLGLAEPYEQYF
>.|TRBJ2-3|TRBV18|.
TGTGCCAGCTCACCTAGCCAGTCTTTTACAGATACGCAGTATTTT
CASSPSQSFTDTQYF
>.|TRBJ2-1|TRBV18|.
TGTGCCAGCTCCTGGGAGACTAGATACAATGAGCAGTTCTTC
CASSWETRYNEQFF
>TRBD1|TRBJ2-2|TRBV4-3|.
TGCGCCAGCAGCCAAGAGCCCGCCGGGACAGGGTTTGCCGGGGAGCTGTTTTTT
CASSQEPAGTGFAGELFF
>.|TRBJ1-2|TRBV10-3|.
TGTGCCATCAGTGGGGTAGAGGAAATCGGCTACACCTTC
CAISGVEEIGYTF
>TRBD2|TRBJ2-3|TRBV5-4|few
TGTGCCAGCAGCTGGACTAGCGGAGTCACAGATACGCAGTATTTT
CASSWTSGVTDTQYF
>.|TRBJ2-1|TRBV10-3|.
TGTGCCACCGCGACAAGCTCCTACAATGAGCAGTTCTTC
CATATSSYNEQFF
>TRBD1|TRBJ2-5|TRBV5-1|.
TGCGCCAGCAGCTTGGGACAGGGGATCCAAGAGACCCAGTACTTC
CASSLGQGIQETQYF
>.|TRBJ1-1|TRBV11-2|.
TGTGCCAGCAGCTTAGATCCTTTCGGCGGAAGGACTGAAGCTTTCTTT
CASSLDPFGGRTEAFF
>.|TRBJ2-2|TRBV15|.
TGTGCCACCAGCAGAGATATTGCAGACACCGGGGAGCTGTTTTTT
CATSRDIADTGELFF
>.|TRBJ1-1|TRBV4-1|.
TGCGCCAGCAGCCAATTGGGCGCGAACACTGAAGCTTTCTTT
CASSQLGANTEAFF
>.|TRBJ1-6|TRBV2|.
TGTGCCAGCGGCAGGGACAACCCCTCCTATAATTCACCCCTCCACTTT
CASGRDNPSYNSPLHF
>.|TRBJ2-1|TRBV24-1|.
TGTGCCACCAGTGACGCGGCTAGAGACTACAATGAGCAGTTCTTC
CATSDAARDYNEQFF
>.|TRBJ2-2|TRBV12-2|.
TGTGCAAGTCTCAAGCTAGCGGGGGCCAACCTGAACACCGGGGAGCTGTTTTTT
CASLKLAGANLNTGELFF